This T cell receptor beta chain was obtained from a study of T cell responses to AZD1222 COVID-19 vaccine. Points from the study as a whole: Along spike, vaccine-associated CD4 TCRs were found throughout, with dominance at 160-218 and 743-854.

The repertoire was sequenced with immunoSEQ multiplex PCR; TCRdb's copy has only in-frame clones and lacks some. The data hold some 90,000 clones, with around 86% observed a single time. The CDR3 spans 15 residues. Trimming took 4 bases from V and 2 from J, leaving 12 bases between them. The germline CDR1 and CDR2 sequences are LGHNA and YNFKEQ. This clone is a singleton in its sample. Antigen specificity is unknown. The chain uses TRBV4-2 and TRBJ1-5; D is unclear. Specimen: peripheral blood, collected on day 0 of AZD1222 vaccination. The clonotype originates from an adult in good health. The CDR3 DNA sequence: TGTGCCAGCAGCCTGCAACCTGCGGGCAATCAGCCCCAGCATTTT. Its translation is CASSLQPAGNQPQHF.